Sequencing of this TCR beta chain was carried out in a study of blood T cell repertoires in COVID-19. Study at large: PBMCs, B-cell-depleted T cells, or T cells provided the cDNA or gDNA that made up the material.

Here immunoSEQ multiplex PCR was the method, and the copy in TCRdb shows in-frame clones only, minus some. The sample yields approximately 210,000 clones, approximately 84% seen once. V was trimmed by 0 bases and J by 0 bases, leaving 12 bases between them. The CDR3 has 16 residues. Germline CDR1 and CDR2: SGHRS and YFSETQ. What was sequenced was peripheral blood. This rearrangement joins TRBV5-1 to TRBJ1-2; maybe TRBD1 (5 bases). The TCR comes from a woman in her fifties or sixties with active or convalescent COVID-19. CDR3 DNA: TGCGCCAGCAGCTTGGATGGGGCCAAAGCTAACTATGGCTACACCTTC. This encodes CASSLDGAKANYGYTF.